The present T cell receptor beta chain was sequenced within a study of neurological immune-mediated disorders. Across the whole study: Secondary progressive disease was present in 3, and relapsing-remitting disease in around 31, of the 35 or so multiple sclerosis patients. Overall study results and limits: None of the CDR3 amino acid sequences of expanded clones recurred across subjects, suggesting private repertoires in all groups. When repertoires were grouped phylogenetically, those of 18 of 34 multiple sclerosis patients fell into one related-CDR3 cluster, a possible signature.

This clonotype was seen ten or more times. Its antigen remains unknown. The unsorted libraries had their origin in 2 million PBMCs stored at -80 C. In germline, CDR1 is SGHTA, CDR2 FQGTGA. The germline V and J ends were trimmed by 5 bases and 0 bases, with 11 bases remaining between them. The CDR3 length is 15 residues. Via MiXCR, TCRdb re-called the 5' RACE reads, giving one row per CDR3 protein. The table includes tens of thousands of distinct CDR3 sequences, less than 6% detected once. The V call is TRBV7-3, the J call TRBJ2-1; D uncertain. Source material: PBMCs. This receptor was identified in a woman between 45 and 60 years old with multiple sclerosis. Here the CDR3 reads CASSPIPSSYNEQFF. The CDR3, as DNA: TGTGCCAGCAGCCCTATTCCTAGCTCCTACAATGAGCAGTTCTTC.